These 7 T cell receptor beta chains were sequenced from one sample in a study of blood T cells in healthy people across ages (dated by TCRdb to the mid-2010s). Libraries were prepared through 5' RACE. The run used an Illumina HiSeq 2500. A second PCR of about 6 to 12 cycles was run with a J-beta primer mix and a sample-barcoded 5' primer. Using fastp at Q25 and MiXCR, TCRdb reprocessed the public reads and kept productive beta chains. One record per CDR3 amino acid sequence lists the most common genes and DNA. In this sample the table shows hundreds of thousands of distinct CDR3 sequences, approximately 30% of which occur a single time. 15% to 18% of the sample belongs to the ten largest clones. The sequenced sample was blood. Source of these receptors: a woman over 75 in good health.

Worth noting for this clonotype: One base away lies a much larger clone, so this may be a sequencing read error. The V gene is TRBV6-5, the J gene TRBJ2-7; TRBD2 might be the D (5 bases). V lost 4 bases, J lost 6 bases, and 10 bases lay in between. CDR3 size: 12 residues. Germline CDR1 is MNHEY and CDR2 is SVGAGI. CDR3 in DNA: TGTGCCAGCAGTTCAGTCCGGGGCGAGCAGTACTTC. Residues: CASSSVRGEQYF.

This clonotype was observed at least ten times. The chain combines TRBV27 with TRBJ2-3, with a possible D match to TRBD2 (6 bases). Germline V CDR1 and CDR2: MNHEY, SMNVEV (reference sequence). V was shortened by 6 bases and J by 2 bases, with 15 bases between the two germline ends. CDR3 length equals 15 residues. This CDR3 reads CASRRTEGFTDTQYF. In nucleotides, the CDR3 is TGTGCCAGCAGGAGAACGGAGGGATTCACAGATACGCAGTATTTT.

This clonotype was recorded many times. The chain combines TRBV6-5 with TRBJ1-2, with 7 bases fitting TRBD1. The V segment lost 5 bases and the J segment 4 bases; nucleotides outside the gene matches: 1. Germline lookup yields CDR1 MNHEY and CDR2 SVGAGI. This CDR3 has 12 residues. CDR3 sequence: CASSGTAYGYTF. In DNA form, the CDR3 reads TGTGCCAGCAGTGGGACAGCCTATGGCTACACCTTC.

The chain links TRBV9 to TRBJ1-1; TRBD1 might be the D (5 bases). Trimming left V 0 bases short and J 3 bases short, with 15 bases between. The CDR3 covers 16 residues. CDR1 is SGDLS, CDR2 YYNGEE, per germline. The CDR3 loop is CASSVGEGLLDTEAFF. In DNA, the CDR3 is TGTGCCAGCAGCGTAGGAGAGGGACTACTGGACACTGAAGCTTTCTTT. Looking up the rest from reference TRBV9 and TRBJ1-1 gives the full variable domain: DSGVTQTPKHLITATGQRVTLRCSPRSGDLSVYWYQQSLDQGLQFLIQYYNGEERAKGNILERFSAQQFPDLHSELNLSSLELGDSALYFCASSVGEGLLDTEAFFGQGTRLTVV.

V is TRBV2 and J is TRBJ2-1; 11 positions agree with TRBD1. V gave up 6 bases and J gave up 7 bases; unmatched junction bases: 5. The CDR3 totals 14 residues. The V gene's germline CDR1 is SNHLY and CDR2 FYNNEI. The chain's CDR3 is CASRGTGGLNEQFF. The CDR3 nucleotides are TGTGCCAGCAGGGGGACAGGGGGTTTAAATGAGCAGTTCTTC.

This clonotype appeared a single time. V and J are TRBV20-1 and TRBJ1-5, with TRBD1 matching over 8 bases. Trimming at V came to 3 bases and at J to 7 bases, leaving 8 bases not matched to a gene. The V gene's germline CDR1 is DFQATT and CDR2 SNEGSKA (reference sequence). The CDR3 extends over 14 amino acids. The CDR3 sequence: CSARDRVERQPQHF. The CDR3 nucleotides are TGCAGTGCTAGGGACAGGGTCGAACGGCAGCCCCAGCATTTT.

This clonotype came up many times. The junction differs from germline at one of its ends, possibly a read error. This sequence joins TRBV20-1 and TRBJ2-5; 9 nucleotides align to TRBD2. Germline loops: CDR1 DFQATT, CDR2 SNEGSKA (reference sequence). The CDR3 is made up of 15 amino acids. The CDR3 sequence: CSARWAGGLGETQYF. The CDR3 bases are TGCAGCGCTAGGTGGGCGGGGGGGCTCGGAGAGACCCAGTACTTC.